The present entry profiles one T cell receptor (beta chain) with its context. Only in-frame clones appear in the TCRdb table, and some are missing; sequencing was by immunoSEQ multiplex PCR. The repertoire consists of roughly 570,000 clones, with roughly nine tenths occurring once and the leading ten covering roughly 7.4%. These data are taken from a study of blood T cell repertoires in COVID-19. J was trimmed by 0 bases and V by 0 bases; bases with no gene match: 6. Germline CDR1 is SGHKS and CDR2 is YYEKEE (reference sequence). The CDR3 sequence is 17 residues long. The V call is TRBV5-5, the J call TRBJ1-3; 7 positions match TRBD1. The TCR comes from a woman between 50 and 59 years old with COVID-19, enrolled during active disease. Sequencing was done on a sample of peripheral blood. CDR3 residues: CASSLGAGQVSGNTIYF. CDR3 DNA: TGTGCCAGCAGCTTGGGCGCCGGACAGGTCTCTGGAAACACCATATATTTT.